This T cell receptor (beta chain) originates from a study of type 1 regulatory T cells. In the study overall: T-allo10 is an in vitro-generated, Tr1-enriched CD4 T cell product specific for alloantigen.

Between the trimmed V and J ends, which lost 2 bases and 7 bases, there was a span of 9 bases. From germline, CDR1 is SEHNR and CDR2 FQNEAQ (reference sequence). This CDR3 is 12 amino acids long. This clonotype has just one count. Its antigen is not identified. A single record per CDR3 protein comes from TCRdb applying MiXCR to the reads. The data hold about 68,000 distinct CDR3 sequences, with 50% to 70% observed a single time. The sequenced sample consisted of cultured T cells, either the whole culture or a sorted T cell fraction (not recorded which). Subset meaning: Tr1-enriched cell product generated in vitro against host alloantigens. This receptor was taken from a human donor in good health. The V gene is TRBV7-9, the J gene TRBJ2-7, with unresolved D. The CDR3 nucleotides are TGTGCCAGCAGCTTAAGGAGTGGGGAGCAGTACTTC. It is translated as CASSLRSGEQYF.